These 21 T cell receptor beta chains originate from one sample sequenced in a study of T cells of healthy individuals. TCRdb ran MiXCR on the 5' RACE reads and lists one entry per CDR3 protein. The sample gives around 53,000 distinct CDR3 sequences, roughly 14% of which show up once; 15% to 20% is in the top ten. The receptors here all came from a human donor in good health.

The chain recombines TRBV20-1 with TRBJ1-1; D is possibly TRBD1 (6 bases). The CDR3 length is 14 residues. V lost 6 bases and J 5 bases, leaving 19 bases between the germline ends. CDR1 and CDR2 from the germline V gene are DFQATT and SNEGSKA (reference sequence). The DNA for the CDR3 is TGCAGTGCCCCACACAGGGCGGCCACGACTGAAGCTTTCTTT. As protein: CSAPHRAATTEAFF.

In this sample, this clonotype turned up a few times. The chain employs TRBV20-1 and TRBJ1-4, with D hard to call. Germline CDR1 reads DFQATT; CDR2 reads SNEGSKA (reference sequence). This CDR3 region has 13 residues. Between the trimmed V and J ends, which lost 4 bases and 8 bases, there was a span of 14 bases. The CDR3 loop reads CSAITDLGEKLFF. The CDR3 nucleotides read TGCAGTGCTATAACGGACTTGGGAGAAAAACTGTTTTTT.

This clonotype was counted many times. This chain connects TRBV7-2 to TRBJ2-7; TRBD1 or TRBD2 may be the D gene (5 bases each). The length of the CDR3 is 11 residues. Germline loops: CDR1 SGHTA, CDR2 FQGNSA. V lost 3 bases and J lost 7, with 7 bases in between. The chain's CDR3 is CASSFWGEQYF. In nucleotides, the CDR3 is TGTGCCAGCAGCTTCTGGGGGGAGCAGTACTTC.

This clonotype has at least ten counts. The gene calls are TRBV5-1 and TRBJ1-3; the D gene is possibly TRBD1 (6 bases). Trimming pared 6 bases from V and 2 bases from J, leaving 15 bases between. This CDR3 comprises 15 residues. CDR1 and CDR2 from the germline V gene are SGHRS and YFSETQ. CDR3 region: CASTTSGAAGNTIYF. The CDR3 bases are TGCGCCAGCACCACATCAGGGGCTGCTGGAAACACCATATATTTT.

The chain employs TRBV5-1 and TRBJ2-1; D is possibly TRBD1 or TRBD2 (6 bases each). The germline V gene has CDR1 SGHRS and CDR2 YFSETQ. This CDR3 has 15 amino acids. V gave up 0 bases and J gave up 4 bases, with 11 bases separating them. This chain's CDR3 is CASSLEIGGYNEQFF. CDR3 in DNA: TGCGCCAGCAGCTTGGAGATAGGGGGGTACAATGAGCAGTTCTTC.

This clonotype was counted ten times or more. This chain connects TRBV20-1 to TRBJ1-5; TRBD1 agrees at 11 bases. This CDR3 is 17 amino acids long. V lost 1 base to trimming and J lost 3 bases; unmatched junction nucleotides: 8. Germline CDR1 is DFQATT and CDR2 is SNEGSKA (reference sequence). The chain's CDR3 is CSARAEGQGGINQPQHF. As DNA, the CDR3 is TGCAGTGCTAGAGCCGAGGGACAGGGGGGAATCAATCAGCCCCAGCATTTT.

In this sample, this clonotype turned up a few times. The chain employs TRBV27 and TRBJ2-7; 9 bases agree with TRBD1. The germline CDR1 and CDR2 sequences are MNHEY and SMNVEV (reference sequence). Germline trimming cut 2 bases from V and 5 bases from J; bases unmatched to any gene: 4. The CDR3 has 14 amino acids. CDR3 nucleotides: TGTGCCAGCAGTTTAGGGACAGGGCTCAACGAGCAGTACTTC. Its translation: CASSLGTGLNEQYF.

This clonotype turned up a few times. The chain couples TRBV27 to TRBJ2-3; 9 positions agree with TRBD2. Germline values: CDR1 MNHEY, CDR2 SMNVEV (reference sequence). V dropped 6 bases and J dropped 4; count of bases not matched to a gene: 14. There are 17 residues in the CDR3. CDR3 amino acids: CASRGWGLAGRADTQYF. The CDR3 nucleotides read TGTGCCAGCAGGGGGTGGGGACTAGCTGGTCGAGCAGATACGCAGTATTTT.

This clonotype was picked up a small number of times. The CDR3 sequence is CASSRLAGGRSYNEQFF. As DNA, the CDR3 is TGTGCCAGCAGCCGATTAGCGGGGGGGCGTTCCTACAATGAGCAGTTCTTC. The chain is built from TRBV12-3 or TRBV12-4 and TRBJ2-1, with TRBD2 matching over 11 bases. The CDR3 consists of 17 residues. V was pared by 6 bases and J by 1 base, with 8 bases of the junction left unmatched.

The chain joins TRBV5-6 to TRBJ2-2; the D gene is possibly TRBD2 (5 bases). CDR3 length equals 16 residues. V gave up 3 bases and J gave up 7 bases, with 19 bases separating them. The germline V gene has CDR1 SGHDT and CDR2 YYEEEE. DNA of the CDR3: TGTGCCAGCAGCTCGGAACGGGGAAGCCCGGTCGGGGAGCTGTTTTTT. Translated: CASSSERGSPVGELFF.

Only a few counts were recorded for this clonotype. The chain couples TRBV20-1 to TRBJ2-3; D remains unclear. Trimming took 6 bases from V and 0 from J, leaving 16 bases between them. CDR1 is DFQATT, CDR2 SNEGSKA, per germline (reference sequence). This CDR3 has 15 residues. CDR3 amino acids: CSAPPPGSSTDTQYF. The CDR3 DNA sequence: TGCAGTGCACCCCCCCCGGGCTCTAGCACAGATACGCAGTATTTT.

The rearrangement joins TRBV21-1 to TRBJ2-1; the table names TRBD1, a call not compared with the DNA. TRBV21-1 is listed as a pseudogene. The CDR3 totals 15 residues. DNA for the CDR3: TGTGCCAGCAGCAAGGCAGTAGCTGTCATGGATGAGCAGTTCTTC. This sequence encodes CASSKAVAVMDEQFF.

Ten or more counts support this clonotype. The chain is built from TRBV11-2 and TRBJ2-7; maybe TRBD1 (6 bases). The CDR3 extends over 15 amino acids. The germline V and J ends were trimmed by 5 bases and 3 bases, with 17 bases remaining between them. Germline CDR1 and CDR2: SGHAT and FQNNGV. The chain's CDR3 is CASSVTGRGSYEQYF. In nucleotides, the CDR3 is TGTGCCAGCAGCGTGACAGGCCGGGGTAGCTACGAGCAGTACTTC.

The gene calls are TRBV7-2 and TRBJ1-2, with no clear D. V gave up 5 bases and J gave up 2 bases, with 12 bases separating them. The CDR3 is 14 amino acids. Germline V gene data show CDR1 as SGHTA and CDR2 as FQGNSA. The CDR3, as DNA: TGTGCCAGCAGCCCGACAACACTGAACTATGGCTACACCTTC. Protein: CASSPTTLNYGYTF.

This clonotype was recorded many times. The J gene is TRBJ2-7, the V gene TRBV20-1; 13 bases align to TRBD2. With V trimmed by 6 bases and J by 4 bases, 3 bases remained unmatched. Germline CDR1 and CDR2: DFQATT and SNEGSKA (reference sequence). The CDR3 length is 13 residues. Here the CDR3 DNA reads TGCAGTGCCGTGACTAGCGGGAGGTACGAGCAGTACTTC. Its translation: CSAVTSGRYEQYF.

This rearrangement joins TRBV9 to TRBJ2-7, with 11 bases that match TRBD2. Germline CDR1 reads SGDLS; CDR2 reads YYNGEE. Losses at the gene ends were 0 bases for V and 2 bases for J; bases not matched to a gene: 1. CDR3 length: 15 residues. In nucleotides, the CDR3 is TGTGCCAGCAGCGTAGCTAGCGGGGGGACCTACGAGCAGTACTTC. It codes for CASSVASGGTYEQYF. Full variable domain (rest looked up from reference TRBV9 and TRBJ2-7): DSGVTQTPKHLITATGQRVTLRCSPRSGDLSVYWYQQSLDQGLQFLIQYYNGEERAKGNILERFSAQQFPDLHSELNLSSLELGDSALYFCASSVASGGTYEQYFGPGTRLTVT.

The table lists this clonotype with many counts. The chain joins TRBV29-1 to TRBJ1-3, with 9 positions matching TRBD1. The CDR3 length is 14 residues. Germline values: CDR1 SQVTM, CDR2 ANQGSEA. The junction had 7 bases not matched to a gene; V was cut back by 6 bases and J by 4 bases. The CDR3 DNA reads TGCAGCGTCACAGGGGGCATCTACGGAAACACCATATATTTT. Translated: CSVTGGIYGNTIYF.

This clonotype was seen ten or more times. V is TRBV20-1 and J is TRBJ1-5; 7 bases are a match to TRBD1. CDR1 and CDR2 (germline): DFQATT, SNEGSKA (reference sequence). V lost 5 bases to trimming and J lost 2 bases; unmatched junction nucleotides: 12. CDR3 size: 16 residues. The CDR3 here is CSAQSYRGVGNQPQHF. The CDR3 DNA reads as TGCAGTGCTCAATCATACAGGGGCGTTGGCAATCAGCCCCAGCATTTT.

This clonotype has ten or more counts. V usage is TRBV7-2 and J usage is TRBJ1-1, with D possibly TRBD1 on 6 matching bases. Germline loops: CDR1 SGHTA, CDR2 FQGNSA. The CDR3 is 19 amino acids. Trimming took 5 bases from V and 1 from J, leaving 26 bases between them. In DNA form, the CDR3 reads TGTGCCAGCAGCCCGCGGGTCCCCTCATACAGGGATCGGAACACTGAAGCTTTCTTT. Translation: CASSPRVPSYRDRNTEAFF.

This clonotype has a count of ten or more. V gene TRBV14 combines with J gene TRBJ1-1; weak D call: TRBD1 (5 bases). CDR1 and CDR2 (germline): SGHDN, FVKESK. The CDR3 sequence is 13 residues long. V was cut by 4 bases and J by 8 bases, with 14 bases left in between. The CDR3 region has the DNA TGTGCCAGCAGCCCCGACAGACAGTTAGAAGCTTTCTTT. Amino acid sequence: CASSPDRQLEAFF.

This clonotype was recorded at least ten times. The chain employs TRBV20-1 and TRBJ1-3; 10 positions match TRBD1. The CDR3 runs to 17 residues. The germline V gene encodes CDR1 DFQATT and CDR2 SNEGSKA (reference sequence). J was trimmed by 0 bases and V by 3 bases; bases with no gene match: 8. CDR3 region: CSARERTGGFSGNTIYF. The CDR3 coding sequence is TGCAGTGCTAGGGAAAGGACAGGGGGTTTCTCTGGAAACACCATATATTTT.